These T cell receptor beta chains were read from a single sample in a study of OX40 agonist ivuxolimab in advanced cancers. Some clones are missing from TCRdb's copy, which holds only in-frame ones; the method was immunoSEQ multiplex PCR. The table lists just over 20,000 clones, 76% of them singletons. The specimen comprised CD4+ or CD8+ T cells sorted from blood, sampled in a trial of the OX40 agonist ivuxolimab. The source is an adult with an advanced solid tumor such as melanoma, head and neck, liver or kidney cancer. The CDR3 runs from the conserved cysteine through the conserved F or W. Each record gives: J gene, clone size, V gene, D gene, CDR3 DNA, CDR3 protein. A D gene is named only where the DNA matches it firmly. The size entry is marked missing in some rows and otherwise reads once, few, many or a size class.

>TRBJ2-3|once|TRBV4-2|TRBD2
TGTGCCAGCAGCCAGGGCCTAGCGGGGGGGGGAGACACAGATACGCAGTATTTT
CASSQGLAGGGDTDTQYF
>TRBJ2-3|.|TRBV28|TRBD2
TGTGCCAGCAGGAGAACTAGCGGGGGGCGCACAGATACGCAGTATTTT
CASRRTSGGRTDTQYF
>TRBJ2-7|.|TRBV2|.
TGTGCCAGCAGATCAGGGATCACTTACTCCTACGAGCAGTACTTC
CASRSGITYSYEQYF
>TRBJ2-1|few|TRBV5-1|.
TGCGCCAGCAGCTCGACCCGGGAGCCCAATGAGCAGTTCTTC
CASSSTREPNEQFF
>TRBJ2-5|few|TRBV7-9|TRBD2
TGTGCCAGCAGCCCCGGGACTACCTTAGAGACCCAGTACTTC
CASSPGTTLETQYF
>TRBJ2-3|.|TRBV9|.
TGTGCCAGCAGCGCCCGTGGCGGGGATAGCACAGATACGCAGTATTTT
CASSARGGDSTDTQYF
>TRBJ2-4|.|TRBV4-3|.
TGCGCCAGCAGCCAAGAAACGGGATTGGGCAAAAACATTCAGTACTTC
CASSQETGLGKNIQYF
>TRBJ2-7|once|TRBV20-1|TRBD1
TGCAGTGCTCCACAGGGGCGGGAGCAGTACTTC
CSAPQGREQYF
>TRBJ2-2|.|TRBV27|.
TGTGCCAGCAGAACTAGGAACGCCGGGGAGCTGTTTTTT
CASRTRNAGELFF
>TRBJ1-6|once|TRBV9|TRBD1
TGTGCCAGCAGCGACCGGACAGGGACTCTCTCACCCCTCCACTTT
CASSDRTGTLSPLHF